A single sample gave rise to the 31 T cell receptor beta chains below, sequenced in a study of blood T cell repertoires in COVID-19. Clones were sequenced by immunoSEQ multiplex PCR, and TCRdb holds only the in-frame ones, with some missing. This table has 140,000 or so clones, roughly 80% appearing once. The specimen sequenced was PBMCs or T cells enriched from blood (not recorded which). The source of these receptors is a woman in her 40s who had recovered from COVID-19.

This rearrangement joins TRBV19 to TRBJ2-3; TRBD2 aligns across 8 bases. Per the germline V gene, CDR1 is LNHDA and CDR2 is SQIVND (reference sequence). V gave up 6 bases and J gave up 4 bases; unmatched junction bases: 3. The CDR3 has 13 amino acids. The DNA of the CDR3 is TGTGCCAGTAGCTCGACTAGCGCAGATACGCAGTATTTT. Its protein is CASSSTSADTQYF.

The V and J genes are TRBV9 and TRBJ2-5; 8 bases are shared with TRBD1. The germline gives CDR1 SGDLS, CDR2 YYNGEE. V was pared by 3 bases and J by 2 bases, with 9 bases of the junction left unmatched. The CDR3 sequence is 16 residues long. CDR3 coding DNA: TGTGCCAGCAGCGGGGAAGGGACAGGAATACAAGAGACCCAGTACTTC. Protein product: CASSGEGTGIQETQYF.

V and J are TRBV6-5 and TRBJ1-5, with D possibly being TRBD1 (5 bases). CDR1 and CDR2 from the germline V gene are MNHEY and SVGAGI. The CDR3 has 14 residues. With 6 bases removed from V and 0 bases from J, the gap between germline ends came to 9 bases. The CDR3 loop is CASSRGDSNQPQHF. The CDR3 nucleotides are TGTGCCAGCAGCCGGGGGGATAGCAATCAGCCCCAGCATTTT.

The V call is TRBV5-1, the J call TRBJ1-5, with D unclear. There are 16 residues in the CDR3. Germline CDR1 SGHRS, CDR2 YFSETQ. V dropped 4 bases and J dropped 3 bases, with 17 bases sitting between them. CDR3 in amino acids: CASSPSGGIDNQPQHF. Written as DNA, the CDR3 is TGCGCCAGCAGCCCGTCCGGAGGGATTGACAATCAGCCCCAGCATTTT.

The chain is built from TRBV7-9 and TRBJ2-5; TRBD2 is a possible D gene (6 bases). V shed 3 bases and J shed 5 bases, with 22 bases lying between them. The length of the CDR3 is 17 residues. Germline V gene lookup returns CDR1 SEHNR and CDR2 FQNEAQ (reference sequence). The CDR3 DNA reads TGTGCCAGCAGCTTGGAACGGGAGAGCACAAGTAGGGAGACCCAGTACTTC. Its protein is CASSLERESTSRETQYF.

This chain links TRBV11-2 with TRBJ1-4, with 7 positions matching TRBD1. This CDR3 has 16 amino acids. V shed 4 bases, J shed 8 bases, and the junction held 13 bases outside the gene matches. Germline CDR1 SGHAT, CDR2 FQNNGV. CDR3 amino acids: CASSSPLDRDWEKLFF. The CDR3 DNA follows: TGTGCCAGCAGCTCCCCACTTGACAGGGACTGGGAAAAACTGTTTTTT.

The CDR3, as DNA: TGTGCCAGCAGCACGGGATCCGGGACAGGGGTCAGTGAGCAGTTCTTC. It codes for CASSTGSGTGVSEQFF. The rearrangement links TRBV9 to TRBJ2-1; the match to TRBD1 covers 10 bases. The CDR3 is 16 residues long. Germline CDR1 and CDR2: SGDLS and YYNGEE. V lost 4 bases, J lost 9 bases, and 13 bases stayed unmatched.

This chain joins TRBV12-5 and TRBJ2-1, with D tentatively TRBD1 (6 bases). Germline V lookup: CDR1 LGHNT, CDR2 FRNRAP. Trimming took off 7 bases at V and 0 bases at J, with 10 bases between the two ends. This CDR3 is 14 amino acids long. CDR3 amino acids: CASEGDNSYNEQFF. CDR3 sequence (DNA): TGTGCTAGTGAAGGGGACAACTCCTACAATGAGCAGTTCTTC.

The genes are TRBV7-3 and TRBJ2-3; D is possibly TRBD2 (5 bases). With 2 bases removed from V and 4 bases from J, the gap between germline ends came to 13 bases. Germline V gene lookup returns CDR1 SGHTA and CDR2 FQGTGA. The CDR3 runs 15 residues. The CDR3 DNA reads as TGTGCCAGCAGCTTAGAGGGTCTCGCGGCAGATACGCAGTATTTT. Translating it yields CASSLEGLAADTQYF.

The chain uses TRBV19 and TRBJ2-4, with TRBD2 matching 7 bases. The CDR3 is made up of 16 amino acids. The V and J ends lost 4 bases and 0 bases, in that order; junction bases with no gene match: 6. The germline V gene has CDR1 LNHDA and CDR2 SQIVND (reference sequence). In nucleotides, the CDR3 is TGTGCCAGTAGTAAAAAGCGGGATATAGCCAAAAACATTCAGTACTTC. Protein: CASSKKRDIAKNIQYF.

CDR3: CASRTAGLAGGDEQFF. The CDR3 nucleotides are TGTGCCAGCAGAACCGCGGGACTAGCGGGGGGCGATGAGCAGTTCTTC. This rearrangement joins TRBV27 to TRBJ2-1, with 15 bases lining up with TRBD2. This CDR3 is 16 amino acids long. CDR1 is MNHEY and CDR2 is SMNVEV in the germline V gene (reference sequence). With V trimmed by 6 bases and J by 8 bases, 8 bases remained unmatched.

The chain is built from TRBV6-5 and TRBJ1-2; 11 bases fit TRBD1. V shed 7 bases, J shed 8 bases, and the junction held 6 bases outside the gene matches. Per germline, CDR1 MNHEY and CDR2 SVGAGI. There are 13 residues in the CDR3. CDR3 in amino acids: CASTGTGGIGYTF. The CDR3, as DNA: TGTGCCAGCACCGGGACAGGGGGGATCGGCTACACCTTC.

This clone was detected only once. This chain joins TRBV7-2 and TRBJ2-7; maybe TRBD1 (5 bases). V was cut by 1 base and J by 0 bases, with 13 bases left in between. Per the germline V gene, CDR1 is SGHTA and CDR2 is FQGNSA. The CDR3 is 16 residues long. CDR3 loop: CASSLVADTYSYEQYF. DNA of the CDR3: TGTGCCAGCAGCTTAGTGGCGGACACTTACTCCTACGAGCAGTACTTC.

CDR3 coding DNA: TGTGCCAGCAGCAAGGGACTAGCGGAAGAGACCCAGTACTTC. Protein sequence: CASSKGLAEETQYF. The chain employs TRBV2 and TRBJ2-5; 11 nucleotides match TRBD2. In germline, CDR1 is SNHLY, CDR2 FYNNEI. V lost 6 bases and J lost 3; bases outside the gene matches: 3. The CDR3 has 14 residues.

J is TRBJ2-3 and V is TRBV10-3, with D tentatively TRBD2 (6 bases). Trimming cost V 6 bases and J 1 base, with 14 bases left between them. Germline CDR1 ENHRY, CDR2 SYGVKD. There are 15 residues in the CDR3. Written as DNA, the CDR3 is TGTGCCATCAGCGCCCTAGCGACCGGCACAGATACGCAGTATTTT. Its translation is CAISALATGTDTQYF.

This clone was observed a few times. The chain combines TRBV14 with TRBJ1-2; the D gene is possibly TRBD1 (6 bases). Trimming pared 0 bases from V and 8 bases from J, leaving 13 bases between. CDR1 and CDR2 (germline): SGHDN, FVKESK. The CDR3 totals 14 residues. CDR3 sequence: CASSQDTGYEGYTF. The DNA for the CDR3 is TGTGCCAGCAGCCAAGATACAGGGTATGAGGGCTACACCTTC. Drawing the rest from reference TRBV14 and TRBJ1-2, the complete variable domain is EAGVTQFPSHSVIEKGQTVTLRCDPISGHDNLYWYRRVMGKEIKFLLHFVKESKQDESGMPNNRFLAERTGGTYSTLKVQPAELEDSGVYFCASSQDTGYEGYTFGSGTRLTVV.

The rearrangement links TRBV6-5 to TRBJ1-1; 9 nucleotides match TRBD1. V lost 4 bases and J lost 1; bases outside the gene matches: 1. The germline CDR1 and CDR2 sequences are MNHEY and SVGAGI. This CDR3 comprises 14 residues. As DNA, the CDR3 is TGTGCCAGCAGTTCGGACAGGGGGAACACTGAAGCTTTCTTT. It specifies CASSSDRGNTEAFF.

This clone was picked up a small number of times. The rearrangement joins TRBV12-3 or TRBV12-4 to TRBJ2-7; 8 nucleotides align to TRBD1. After removal of 2 bases from V and 6 bases from J, the junction contained 0 bases not matched to a gene. The CDR3 runs 12 residues. CDR3 in amino acids: CASSLTGGEQYF. DNA for the CDR3: TGTGCCAGCAGTTTAACAGGGGGCGAGCAGTACTTC.

The chain links TRBV9 to TRBJ1-5, with no clear D. V lost 3 bases, J lost 4 bases, and 8 bases lay in between. The germline gives CDR1 SGDLS, CDR2 YYNGEE. The CDR3 covers 13 residues. CDR3 amino acids: CASSATENQPQHF. In nucleotides, the CDR3 is TGTGCCAGCAGCGCAACAGAGAATCAGCCCCAGCATTTT.

Comment on this clone: Other DNA sequences in this specimen translate into the identical CDR3. J is TRBJ2-3 and V is TRBV18, with D perhaps matching TRBD1 (6 bases). The germline V and J ends were trimmed by 5 bases and 2 bases, with 8 bases remaining between them. The CDR3 has 13 amino acids. Germline lookup yields CDR1 KGHSH and CDR2 LQKENI. The CDR3 protein is CASSTGITDTQYF. The DNA for the CDR3 is TGTGCCAGCTCAACAGGGATCACAGATACGCAGTATTTT.

The rearrangement joins TRBV7-6 to TRBJ1-5; 7 bases agree with TRBD1. The CDR3 is 19 amino acids. Germline CDR1 reads SGHVS; CDR2 reads FNYEAQ. The V and J ends lost 0 bases and 2 bases, in that order; junction bases with no gene match: 13. The CDR3 sequence is CASSLAKFVGQACNQPQHF. The CDR3 DNA reads as TGTGCCAGCAGCTTAGCGAAATTCGTAGGACAGGCGTGCAATCAGCCCCAGCATTTT. Looking up the rest from reference TRBV7-6 and TRBJ1-5 gives the full variable domain: GAGVSQSPRYKVTKRGQDVALRCDPISGHVSLYWYRQALGQGPEFLTYFNYEAQQDKSGLPNDRFSAERPEGSISTLTIQRTEQRDSAMYRCASSLAKFVGQACNQPQHFGDGTRLSIL.

This chain uses TRBV27 with TRBJ2-5; 10 bases fit TRBD1. Germline V gives CDR1 MNHEY, CDR2 SMNVEV (reference sequence). The CDR3 has 14 amino acids. With 5 bases clipped from V and 4 bases from J, the junction kept 4 bases outside the gene matches. CDR3 protein: CASSPRTGGETQYF. DNA for the CDR3: TGTGCCAGCAGTCCACGGACAGGGGGAGAGACCCAGTACTTC.

With respect to this clone: The same CDR3 also results from other DNA sequences found in this sample. This rearrangement joins TRBV5-1 to TRBJ2-7; TRBD1 matches 9 bases. Germline CDR1 and CDR2: SGHRS and YFSETQ. J was trimmed by 1 base and V by 2 bases; bases with no gene match: 4. CDR3 length: 15 amino acids. CDR3 coding DNA: TGCGCCAGCAGCTTAAGCGGGACAGGGTCCTACGAGCAGTACTTC. This gives the protein CASSLSGTGSYEQYF.

This chain uses TRBV7-3 with TRBJ2-7; D may be TRBD2 (5 bases). Germline V gene sequence: CDR1 SGHTA, CDR2 FQGTGA. V lost 1 base to trimming and J lost 3 bases, with 10 bases between them. This CDR3 is 14 amino acids long. The chain's CDR3 is CASSLMPADYEQYF. CDR3 DNA: TGTGCCAGCAGCTTAATGCCAGCGGACTACGAGCAGTACTTC. The full variable domain, its missing parts supplied by reference TRBV7-3 and TRBJ2-7, is GAGVSQTPSNKVTEKGKYVELRCDPISGHTALYWYRQSLGQGPEFLIYFQGTGAADDSGLPNDRFFAVRPEGSVSTLKIQRTERGDSAVYLCASSLMPADYEQYFGPGTRLTVT.

The chain is built from TRBV19 and TRBJ1-2, with D possibly being TRBD1 (6 bases). This CDR3 is 14 amino acids long. From germline, CDR1 is LNHDA and CDR2 SQIVND (reference sequence). The V gene lost 3 bases and the J gene lost 2 bases, with 10 bases spanning the gap. Here the CDR3 reads CASSIRQANYGYTF. The CDR3, as DNA: TGTGCCAGTAGTATCCGACAGGCCAACTATGGCTACACCTTC.

The rearrangement uses TRBV7-9 and TRBJ1-3, with D possibly TRBD1 on 6 matching bases. The germline CDR1 and CDR2 sequences are SEHNR and FQNEAQ (reference sequence). V lost 5 bases and J 0 bases, leaving 17 bases between the germline ends. The length of the CDR3 is 17 residues. The CDR3 loop reads CASSPARLGASGNTIYF. The CDR3 nucleotides read TGTGCCAGCAGCCCCGCTCGGTTGGGGGCCTCTGGAAACACCATATATTTT. The full variable domain, rest sourced from reference TRBV7-9 and TRBJ1-3, is DTGVSQNPRHKITKRGQNVTFRCDPISEHNRLYWYRQTLGQGPEFLTYFQNEAQLEKSRLLSDRFSAERPKGSFSTLEIQRTEQGDSAMYLCASSPARLGASGNTIYFGEGSWLTVV.

The rearrangement joins TRBV5-1 to TRBJ2-1, with TRBD2 matching 11 bases. The CDR3 loop spans 16 amino acids. The V gene's germline CDR1 is SGHRS and CDR2 YFSETQ. The V and J ends lost 0 bases and 8 bases, in that order; junction bases with no gene match: 7. The CDR3 sequence is CASSLGGTSGSYEQFF. CDR3 coding DNA: TGCGCCAGCAGCTTGGGGGGGACTAGCGGCAGTTATGAGCAGTTCTTC.

The chain recombines TRBV5-5 with TRBJ2-7; 13 nucleotides line up with TRBD2. This CDR3 contains 16 residues. The germline V gene has CDR1 SGHKS and CDR2 YYEKEE (reference sequence). The V gene end was trimmed by 4 bases and the J gene end by 2 bases; junction bases not matched to a gene: 6. The CDR3 region has the DNA TGTGCCAGCAGCCCTGGACTAGCGGGAGCCGCCTACGAGCAGTACTTC. Amino acid sequence: CASSPGLAGAAYEQYF.

V is TRBV21-1 and J is TRBJ1-5. TRBV21-1 has pseudogene status. The CDR3 consists of 13 residues. The CDR3 bases are TGTGCCAGCAGCAAAGTCCGAGGTCAGCCCCAGCATTTT. The encoded protein is CASSKVRGQPQHF.

V is TRBV4-1 and J is TRBJ2-2; possibly TRBD2 for D (6 bases). The CDR3 extends over 13 amino acids. V gave up 6 bases and J gave up 9 bases, with 14 bases separating them. The V gene's germline CDR1 is MGHRA and CDR2 YSYEKL. CDR3 residues: CASSPNGGRELFF. CDR3 nucleotide sequence: TGCGCCAGCAGTCCCAACGGGGGTCGGGAGCTGTTTTTT.

The chain employs TRBV10-2 and TRBJ2-2, with 9 positions matching TRBD1. CDR3 length: 14 amino acids. After removal of 8 bases from V and 5 bases from J, the junction contained 6 bases not matched to a gene. In germline, CDR1 is WSHSY, CDR2 SAAADI. CDR3 amino acids: CASRDRVRTGELFF. DNA for the CDR3: TGCGCCAGCCGGGACAGGGTGAGAACCGGGGAGCTGTTTTTT.